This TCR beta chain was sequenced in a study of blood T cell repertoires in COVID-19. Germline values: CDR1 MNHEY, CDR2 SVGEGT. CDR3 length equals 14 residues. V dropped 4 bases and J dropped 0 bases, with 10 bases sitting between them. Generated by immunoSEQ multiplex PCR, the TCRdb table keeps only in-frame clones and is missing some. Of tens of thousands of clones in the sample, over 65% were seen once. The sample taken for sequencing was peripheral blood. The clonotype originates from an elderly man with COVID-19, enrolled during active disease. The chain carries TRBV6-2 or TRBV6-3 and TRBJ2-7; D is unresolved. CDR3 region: CASSFTRSSYEQYF. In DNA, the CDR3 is TGTGCCAGCAGTTTTACAAGGAGCTCCTACGAGCAGTACTTC.